This T cell receptor (beta chain) was obtained from a study of Tregs in tolerant kidney transplant recipients. Findings and limits, study-wide: Tregs expanded with activated donor B cells seemed most donor-specific. In tolerant patients, donor-specific Tregs outgrew total Tregs, suggesting antigen-driven expansion.

Data came from immunoSEQ multiplex PCR; TCRdb stores just in-frame clones and leaves some out. The sample lists over 60,000 clones, 98% occurring once. A remark on this clone: Its antigen remains unidentified.

This CDR3 comprises 16 residues. The TCR originated in a human donor who received a combined kidney and bone marrow transplant. Sequenced here: CD4+ T cells from blood, sampled before the transplant. The rearrangement joins TRBV21-1 to TRBJ2-4; the D call of TRBD2 is as the table states it, not checked on the DNA. TRBV21-1 is annotated as a pseudogene. CDR3 sequence (DNA): TGTGCCAGCAGCAAAGCGCTAAAGCTAGCCAAAAACATTCAGTACTTC. Translation gives CASSKALKLAKNIQYF.